Following are 24 T cell receptor beta chains from one sample sequenced in a study of T cells in localized non-small cell lung cancer. This table comes from immunoSEQ multiplex PCR, and its TCRdb copy is limited to in-frame clones, with some not included. The sample consists of roughly 72,000 clones, more than 75% of them appearing once. Source: peripheral blood, taken before any cancer treatment. These receptor sequences come from a female donor at least 60 years old with stage I lung adenocarcinoma.

This rearrangement joins TRBV6-5 to TRBJ1-2; 7 bases are shared with TRBD1. CDR1 is MNHEY and CDR2 is SVGAGI in the germline V gene. Germline trimming cut 0 bases from V and 8 bases from J; bases unmatched to any gene: 6. This CDR3 contains 14 residues. The CDR3 nucleotides are TGTGCCAGCAGTTACTCGGGAGGGGGCGAAGGCTACACCTTC. Its protein product is CASSYSGGGEGYTF.

This rearrangement joins TRBV6-1 to TRBJ2-3, with 9 bases fitting TRBD2. The junction had 1 base not matched to a gene; V was cut back by 5 bases and J by 1 base. The germline V gene encodes CDR1 MNHNS and CDR2 SASEGT. The CDR3 covers 14 residues. CDR3 nucleotides: TGTGCCAGCAGTCGGACTAGCGGCACAGATACGCAGTATTTT. It encodes CASSRTSGTDTQYF.

V gene TRBV5-4 combines with J gene TRBJ2-7, with TRBD1 identical over 8 bases. The CDR3 has 14 amino acids. J was trimmed by 6 bases and V by 4 bases; bases with no gene match: 9. Germline V gene data show CDR1 as SGHNT and CDR2 as YYREEE (reference sequence). CDR3 sequence: CASSPRQGFTEQYF. In DNA form, the CDR3 reads TGTGCCAGCAGCCCCAGACAGGGGTTCACCGAGCAGTACTTC.

The chain uses TRBV6-1 and TRBJ2-7; D not resolved. Per germline, CDR1 MNHNS and CDR2 SASEGT. V was cut by 2 bases and J by 10 bases, with 15 bases left in between. CDR3 length: 13 residues. Written as DNA, the CDR3 is TGTGCCAGCAGTGAACGGCCAGACCCCGGACAGTACTTC. This sequence encodes CASSERPDPGQYF.

This clone was seen a single time. The J gene is TRBJ1-4, the V gene TRBV18; weak D call: TRBD1 (6 bases). Germline V gene lookup returns CDR1 KGHSH and CDR2 LQKENI. The CDR3 has 15 residues. Trimming took off 3 bases at V and 4 bases at J, with 12 bases between the two ends. The CDR3 DNA follows: TGTGCCAGCTCACCGCGGAGGGGGGATAATGAAAAACTGTTTTTT. Protein sequence: CASSPRRGDNEKLFF. The full variable domain, rest sourced from reference TRBV18 and TRBJ1-4, is NAGVMQNPRHLVRRRGQEARLRCSPMKGHSHVYWYRQLPEEGLKFMVYLQKENIIDESGMPKERFSAEFPKEGPSILRIQQVVRGDSAAYFCASSPRRGDNEKLFFGSGTQLSVL.

The CDR3: CASSFGQVVTEAFF. CDR3 sequence (DNA): TGCGCCAGCAGCTTCGGACAGGTAGTAACTGAAGCTTTCTTT. J is TRBJ1-1 and V is TRBV5-1; 7 bases are shared with TRBD1. Per the germline V gene, CDR1 is SGHRS and CDR2 is YFSETQ. J gave up 5 bases and V 2 bases, and 6 bases lay outside the gene matches. This CDR3 has 14 residues.

The CDR3 sequence is CASSQEVSETQYF. The CDR3 nucleotides are TGTGCCAGCAGCCAAGAAGTCTCGGAGACCCAGTACTTC. The chain links TRBV4-2 to TRBJ2-5, with no clear D. Trimming took 0 bases from V and 5 from J, leaving 7 bases between them. Germline-derived CDR1 and CDR2 are LGHNA and YNFKEQ. This CDR3 comprises 13 residues.

This rearrangement joins TRBV2 to TRBJ1-1; D remains ambiguous. The V end was cut by 2 bases, the J end by 1 base, with 5 bases between. The CDR3 is 13 amino acids. Germline CDR1 reads SNHLY; CDR2 reads FYNNEI. Here the CDR3 reads CASSEQANTEAFF. CDR3 DNA: TGTGCCAGCAGTGAACAGGCGAACACTGAAGCTTTCTTT.

The gene calls are TRBV30 and TRBJ1-2, with 8 bases matching TRBD1. The junction had 1 base not matched to a gene; V was cut back by 3 bases and J by 7 bases. The CDR3 runs to 11 residues. Germline CDR1 is GTSNPN and CDR2 is SVGIG (reference sequence). The CDR3 protein is CAWRTGGGYTF. CDR3 DNA sequence: TGTGCCTGGAGAACAGGGGGTGGCTACACCTTC.

CDR3 DNA: TGTGCCAGCAGCTCCCCGGCCCAAATTAGATCTACCTTC. It yields the protein CASSSPAQIRSTF. V is TRBV13 and J is TRBJ1-2; D not certain. The V and J ends lost 4 bases and 14 bases respectively, with 20 bases between them. The CDR3 has 13 residues. Germline CDR1 is PRHDT and CDR2 is FYEKMQ (reference sequence).

In this sample, this clone turned up once. The rearrangement uses TRBV6-6 and TRBJ2-2; 7 bases fit TRBD1. This CDR3 is 16 amino acids long. CDR1 and CDR2 from the germline V gene are MNHNY and SVGAGI (reference sequence). V trimming: 4 bases; J trimming: 4 bases; junction bases outside the gene matches: 9. The CDR3 reads CASSSGTAFTTGELFF. DNA of the CDR3: TGTGCCAGCAGTTCCGGGACAGCTTTTACCACCGGGGAGCTGTTTTTT.

In DNA form, the CDR3 reads TGTGCCAGCAGCTTAGGGGTGAGGGGTGAGACCCAGTACTTC. The encoded protein is CASSLGVRGETQYF. The rearrangement uses TRBV7-8 and TRBJ2-5, with D tentatively TRBD1 or TRBD2 (5 bases each). V lost 1 base, J lost 5 bases, and 11 bases lay in between. This CDR3 has 14 residues. The germline gives CDR1 SGHVS, CDR2 FQNEAQ.

This clone has only a few counts. The genes are TRBV6-1 and TRBJ1-5; no reliable D call. CDR3 length: 13 residues. Germline V gene data show CDR1 as MNHNS and CDR2 as SASEGT. The ends were cut back, 10 bases at V and 2 bases at J, with 12 bases in the middle. CDR3 amino acids: CATWPSRNQPQHF. DNA for the CDR3: TGTGCCACCTGGCCGTCCCGCAATCAGCCCCAGCATTTT.

The J gene is TRBJ2-1, the V gene TRBV28, with 10 bases matching TRBD2. From germline, CDR1 is MDHEN and CDR2 SYDVKM. The CDR3 is 16 amino acids. The trim removed 4 bases at V and 9 bases at J, leaving 12 bases unmatched. The CDR3, as DNA: TGTGCCAGCAGTTCCCTAGCGGGAGCACGGCCGAGTGAGCAGTTCTTC. Translating gives CASSSLAGARPSEQFF.

The chain links TRBV5-8 to TRBJ2-7, with D hard to call. Looked up from germline, CDR1 is SGHTS and CDR2 is YDEGEE. Trimming shortened V by 3 bases and J by 2 bases, and 3 bases separated the two germline ends. The CDR3 runs to 11 residues. CDR3 residues: CASSSPYEQYF. For the CDR3, the DNA is TGTGCCAGCAGCTCCCCCTACGAGCAGTACTTC.

The CDR3 DNA reads as TGTGCCAGCAGCTTGATGGGACATCTCCCCGAGCAGTACTTC. This sequence encodes CASSLMGHLPEQYF. The chain links TRBV5-6 to TRBJ2-7, with D possibly being TRBD1 (6 bases). V gave up 1 base and J gave up 6 bases, with 14 bases separating them. Germline CDR1 reads SGHDT; CDR2 reads YYEEEE. The CDR3 is 14 amino acids.

The rearrangement uses TRBV5-1 and TRBJ2-5; possible D gene TRBD2, 5 bases. CDR1 is SGHRS and CDR2 is YFSETQ in the germline V gene. The CDR3 sequence is 14 residues long. With 4 bases removed from V and 3 bases from J, the gap between germline ends came to 13 bases. In nucleotides, the CDR3 is TGCGCCAGCAGCCTAATGGACGGGAAAGAGACCCAGTACTTC. Amino acid sequence: CASSLMDGKETQYF.

This clone has only a few counts. This chain joins TRBV19 and TRBJ2-1; the match to TRBD1 covers 7 bases. Trimming removed 9 bases from V and 2 bases from J; junction bases left unmatched: 10. The germline V gene encodes CDR1 LNHDA and CDR2 SQIVND (reference sequence). CDR3 length: 15 amino acids. The CDR3 region is CASEATGVAYNEQFF. The CDR3 DNA is TGTGCCAGCGAAGCAACAGGGGTTGCCTACAATGAGCAGTTCTTC.

CDR3 coding DNA: TGCAGCGTTGTAAATGACAACTACGAGCAGTACTTC. Residues: CSVVNDNYEQYF. The V call is TRBV29-1, the J call TRBJ2-7; no clear D gene. The CDR3 length is 12 residues. Germline V CDR1 and CDR2: SQVTM, ANQGSEA. V was shortened by 4 bases and J by 3 bases, with 10 bases between the two germline ends.

The count of this clone is one. The V call is TRBV5-5, the J call TRBJ2-7; no clear D gene. V lost 0 bases, J lost 3 bases, and 10 bases lay in between. CDR1 and CDR2 from the germline V gene are SGHKS and YYEKEE (reference sequence). The CDR3 runs to 14 residues. CDR3 residues: CASSLAWGIYEQYF. Written as DNA, the CDR3 is TGTGCCAGCAGCTTGGCCTGGGGTATCTACGAGCAGTACTTC.

The chain has TRBV19 and TRBJ2-7; 14 bases are a match to TRBD2. Germline V CDR1 and CDR2: LNHDA, SQIVND (reference sequence). This CDR3 spans 16 amino acids. V dropped 4 bases and J dropped 0; count of bases not matched to a gene: 2. The CDR3 nucleotides are TGTGCCAGTAGTAGGACTAGCGGGAGGAGCTCCTACGAGCAGTACTTC. Its translation is CASSRTSGRSSYEQYF.

This rearrangement joins TRBV5-1 to TRBJ2-3, with D unclear. Trimming cost V 6 bases and J 1 base, with 9 bases left between them. This CDR3 is 13 amino acids long. Germline lookup yields CDR1 SGHRS and CDR2 YFSETQ. In DNA form, the CDR3 reads TGCGCCAGCACCGGAGCTGGCACAGATACGCAGTATTTT. It yields the protein CASTGAGTDTQYF.

The chain links TRBV28 to TRBJ1-2, with D possibly being TRBD1 (6 bases). In germline, CDR1 is MDHEN, CDR2 SYDVKM. V shed 6 bases and J shed 2 bases, with 10 bases lying between them. CDR3 length equals 13 residues. The DNA for the CDR3 is TGTGCCAGCAGCCCTACAGGGAACTATGGCTACACCTTC. Translated, it gives CASSPTGNYGYTF.

V and J are TRBV19 and TRBJ2-7; a weak D match, TRBD2 (6 bases). V was shortened by 7 bases and J by 3 bases, with 16 bases between the two germline ends. The V gene's germline CDR1 is LNHDA and CDR2 SQIVND (reference sequence). CDR3 length equals 14 residues. CDR3 sequence (DNA): TGTGCCAGTAACGCGGGCGGGATGATCTACGAGCAGTACTTC. It is translated as CASNAGGMIYEQYF.